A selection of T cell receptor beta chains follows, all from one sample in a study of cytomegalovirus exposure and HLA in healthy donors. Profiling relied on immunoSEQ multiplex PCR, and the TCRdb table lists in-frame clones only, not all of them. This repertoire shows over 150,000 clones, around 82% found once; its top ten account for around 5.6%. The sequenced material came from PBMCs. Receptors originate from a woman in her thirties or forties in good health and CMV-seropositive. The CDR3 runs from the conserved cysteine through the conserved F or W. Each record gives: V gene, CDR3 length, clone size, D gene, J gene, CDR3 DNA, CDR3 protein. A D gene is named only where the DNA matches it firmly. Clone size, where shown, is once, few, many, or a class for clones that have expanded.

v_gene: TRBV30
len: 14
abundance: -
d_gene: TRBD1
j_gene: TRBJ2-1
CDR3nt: TGTGCCTGGAGCCGGGACAGGGTTGACAATGAGCAGTTCTTC
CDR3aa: CAWSRDRVDNEQFF

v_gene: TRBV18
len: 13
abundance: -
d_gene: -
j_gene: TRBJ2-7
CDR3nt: TGTGCCAGCTCACCAGGGGGGGGCGGCGAGCAGTACTTC
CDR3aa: CASSPGGGGEQYF

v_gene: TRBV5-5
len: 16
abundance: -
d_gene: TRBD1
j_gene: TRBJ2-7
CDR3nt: TGTGCCAGCAGCTTGCTTCCGGGACAGGGGGATTACGAGCAGTACTTC
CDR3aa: CASSLLPGQGDYEQYF

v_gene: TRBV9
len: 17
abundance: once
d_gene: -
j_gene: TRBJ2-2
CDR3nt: TGTGCCAGCAGCGTAGCTACTCGGGGTCCGAACACCGGGGAGCTGTTTTTT
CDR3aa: CASSVATRGPNTGELFF

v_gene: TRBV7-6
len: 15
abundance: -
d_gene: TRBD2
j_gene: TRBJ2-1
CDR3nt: TGTGCCAGCAGCTTAGGAGTAGCGGGAGGCAATGAGCAGTTCTTC
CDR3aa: CASSLGVAGGNEQFF

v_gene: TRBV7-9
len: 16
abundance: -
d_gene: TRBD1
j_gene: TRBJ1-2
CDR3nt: TGTGCCAGCAGCTCCTTGGGGACAGGGGGCTCCTATGGCTACACCTTC
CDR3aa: CASSSLGTGGSYGYTF

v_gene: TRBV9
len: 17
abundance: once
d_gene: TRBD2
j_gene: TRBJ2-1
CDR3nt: TGTGCCAGCAGCGTCCGACTAGCGGGAGGGCCGGGGAATGAGCAGTTCTTC
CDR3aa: CASSVRLAGGPGNEQFF

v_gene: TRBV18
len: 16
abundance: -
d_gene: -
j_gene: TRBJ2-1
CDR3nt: TGTGCCAGCTCACCGTCCCTTGACAGATCCTACAATGAGCAGTTCTTC
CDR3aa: CASSPSLDRSYNEQFF

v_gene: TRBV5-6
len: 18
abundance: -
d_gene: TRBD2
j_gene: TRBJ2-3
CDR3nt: TGTGCCAGCAGCTTGGTGGGGAGACTAGCGGGAGTACAAGATACGCAGTATTTT
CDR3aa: CASSLVGRLAGVQDTQYF

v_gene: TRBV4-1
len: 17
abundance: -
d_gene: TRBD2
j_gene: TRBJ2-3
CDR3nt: TGCGCCAGCAGCCAAGCGGGACTAGCGGGAGCAGTAGATACGCAGTATTTT
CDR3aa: CASSQAGLAGAVDTQYF

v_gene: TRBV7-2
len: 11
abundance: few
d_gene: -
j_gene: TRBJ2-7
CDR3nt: TGTGCCAGCAGCCCAACCTACGAGCAGTACTTC
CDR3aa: CASSPTYEQYF

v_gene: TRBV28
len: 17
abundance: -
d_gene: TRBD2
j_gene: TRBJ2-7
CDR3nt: TGTGCCAGCAGTGGACTAGCGGGAGAGTCGTGGGCCTACGAGCAGTACTTC
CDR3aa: CASSGLAGESWAYEQYF

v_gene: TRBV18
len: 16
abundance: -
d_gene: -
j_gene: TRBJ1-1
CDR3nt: TGTGCCAGCTCACCAGCGACCCAGGTGGGGAACACTGAAGCTTTCTTT
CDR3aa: CASSPATQVGNTEAFF

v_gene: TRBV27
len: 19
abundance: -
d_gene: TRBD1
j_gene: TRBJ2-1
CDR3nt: TGTGCCAGCGGACTGAGCACAGGGGCGCTCACCAGGGGGTACAATGAGCAGTTCTTC
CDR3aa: CASGLSTGALTRGYNEQFF

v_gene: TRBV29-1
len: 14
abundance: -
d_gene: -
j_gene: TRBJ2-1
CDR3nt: TGCAGCGTAGCGAGAGGTCCAACCCCCGATGAGCAGTTCTTC
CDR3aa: CSVARGPTPDEQFF

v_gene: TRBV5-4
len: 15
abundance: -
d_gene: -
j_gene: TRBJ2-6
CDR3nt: TGTGCCAGCAGACTGGGAGGCTCTGGGGCCAACGTCCTGACTTTC
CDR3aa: CASRLGGSGANVLTF

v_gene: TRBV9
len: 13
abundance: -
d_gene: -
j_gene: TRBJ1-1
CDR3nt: TGTGCCAGCAGCGTAGAGGTAGGGGTGGAAGCTTTCTTT
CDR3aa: CASSVEVGVEAFF

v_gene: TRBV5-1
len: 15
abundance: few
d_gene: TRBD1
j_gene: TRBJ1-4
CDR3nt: TGCGCCAGCAGCTTGAAGGGGGCTACTAATGAAAAACTGTTTTTT
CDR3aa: CASSLKGATNEKLFF

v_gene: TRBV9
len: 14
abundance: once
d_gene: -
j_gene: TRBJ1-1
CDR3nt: TGTGCCAGCAGCCCCGGGGAGGGGAGGACTGAAGCTTTCTTT
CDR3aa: CASSPGEGRTEAFF

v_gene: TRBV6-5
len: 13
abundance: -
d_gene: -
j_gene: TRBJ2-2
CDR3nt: TGTGCCAGCAGTTTGGGCAACACCGGGGAGCTGTTTTTT
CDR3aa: CASSLGNTGELFF

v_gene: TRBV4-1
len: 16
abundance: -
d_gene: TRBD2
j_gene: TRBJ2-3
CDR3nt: TGCGCCAGCAGCCAAGATTGGGGCGGGAGTACAGATACGCAGTATTTT
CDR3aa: CASSQDWGGSTDTQYF

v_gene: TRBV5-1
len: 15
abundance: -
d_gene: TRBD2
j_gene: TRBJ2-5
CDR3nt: TGCGCCAGCAGCTTCACGGGACTAGCGCAAGAGACCCAGTACTTC
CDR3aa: CASSFTGLAQETQYF

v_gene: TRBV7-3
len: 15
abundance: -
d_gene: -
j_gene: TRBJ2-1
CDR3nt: TGTGCCAGCAGCTTACTCGGGGACAAGTACAATGAGCAGTTCTTC
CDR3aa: CASSLLGDKYNEQFF

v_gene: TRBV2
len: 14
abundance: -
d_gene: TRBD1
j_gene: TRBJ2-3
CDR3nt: TGTGCCAGCGGATCGGGACAGAGCACAGATACGCAGTATTTT
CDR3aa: CASGSGQSTDTQYF